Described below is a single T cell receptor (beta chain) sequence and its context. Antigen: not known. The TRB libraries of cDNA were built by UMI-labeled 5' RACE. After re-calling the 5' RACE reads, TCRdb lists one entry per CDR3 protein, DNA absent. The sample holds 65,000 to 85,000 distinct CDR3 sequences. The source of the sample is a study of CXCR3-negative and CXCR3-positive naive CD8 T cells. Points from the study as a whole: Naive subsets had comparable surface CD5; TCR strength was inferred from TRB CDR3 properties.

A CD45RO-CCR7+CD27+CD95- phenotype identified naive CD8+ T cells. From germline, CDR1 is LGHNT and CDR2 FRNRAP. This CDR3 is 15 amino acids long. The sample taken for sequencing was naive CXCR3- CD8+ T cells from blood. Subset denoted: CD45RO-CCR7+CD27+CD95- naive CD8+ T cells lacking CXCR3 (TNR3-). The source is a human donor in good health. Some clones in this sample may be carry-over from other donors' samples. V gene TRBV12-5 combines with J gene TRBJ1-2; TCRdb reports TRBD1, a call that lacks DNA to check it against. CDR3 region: CASGETATWAYGYTF.